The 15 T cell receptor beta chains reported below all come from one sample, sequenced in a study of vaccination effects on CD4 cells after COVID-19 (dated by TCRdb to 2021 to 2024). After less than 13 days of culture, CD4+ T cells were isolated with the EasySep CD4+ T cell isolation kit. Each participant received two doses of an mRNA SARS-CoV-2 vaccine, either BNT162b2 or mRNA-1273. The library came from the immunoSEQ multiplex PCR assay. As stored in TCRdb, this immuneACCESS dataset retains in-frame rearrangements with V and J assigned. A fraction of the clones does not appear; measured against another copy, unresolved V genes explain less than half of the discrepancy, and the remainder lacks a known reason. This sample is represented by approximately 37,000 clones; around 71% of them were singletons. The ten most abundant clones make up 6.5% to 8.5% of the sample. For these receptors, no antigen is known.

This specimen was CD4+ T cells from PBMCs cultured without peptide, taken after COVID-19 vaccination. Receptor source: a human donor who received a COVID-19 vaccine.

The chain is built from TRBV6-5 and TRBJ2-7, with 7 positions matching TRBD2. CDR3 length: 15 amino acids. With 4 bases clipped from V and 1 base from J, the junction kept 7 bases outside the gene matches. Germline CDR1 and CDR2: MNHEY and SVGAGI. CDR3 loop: CASSSSGTVSYEQYF. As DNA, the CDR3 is TGTGCCAGCAGTTCGAGCGGGACCGTTTCCTACGAGCAGTACTTC.

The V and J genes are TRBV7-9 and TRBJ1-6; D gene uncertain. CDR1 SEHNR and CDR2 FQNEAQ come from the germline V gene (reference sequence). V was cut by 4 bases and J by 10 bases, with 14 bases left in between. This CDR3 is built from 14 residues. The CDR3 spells CASSSGAAYSPLHF. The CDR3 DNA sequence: TGTGCCAGCAGCTCTGGCGCAGCTTACTCACCCCTCCACTTT.

The CDR3 reads CASSVAWGAGELFF. CDR3 sequence (DNA): TGTGCCAGCAGTGTTGCGTGGGGTGCCGGGGAGCTGTTTTTT. This chain joins TRBV6-4 and TRBJ2-2; no definite D call. Trimming removed 4 bases at V and 6 bases at J, with 12 bases between. In germline, CDR1 is MRHNA, CDR2 SNTAGT. The CDR3 consists of 14 residues.

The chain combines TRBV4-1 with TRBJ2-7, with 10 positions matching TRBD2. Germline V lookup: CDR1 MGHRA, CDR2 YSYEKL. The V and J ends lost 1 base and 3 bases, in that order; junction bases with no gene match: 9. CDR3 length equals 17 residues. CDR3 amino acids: CASSQAGLAGDHYEQYF. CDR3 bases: TGCGCCAGCAGCCAAGCGGGGCTAGCGGGAGACCACTACGAGCAGTACTTC.

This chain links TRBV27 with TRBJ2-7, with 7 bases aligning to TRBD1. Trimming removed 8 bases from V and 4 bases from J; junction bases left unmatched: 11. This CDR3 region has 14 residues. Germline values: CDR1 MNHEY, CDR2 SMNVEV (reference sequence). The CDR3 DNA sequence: TGTGCCAGCTCGTCGGCAGGGGGAACTTACGAGCAGTACTTC. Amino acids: CASSSAGGTYEQYF.

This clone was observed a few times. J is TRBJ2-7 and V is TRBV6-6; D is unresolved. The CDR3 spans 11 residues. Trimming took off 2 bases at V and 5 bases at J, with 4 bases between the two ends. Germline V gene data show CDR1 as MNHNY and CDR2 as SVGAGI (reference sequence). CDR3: CASSYLNEQYF. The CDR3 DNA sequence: TGTGCCAGCAGTTACCTCAACGAGCAGTACTTC.

Here the CDR3 DNA reads TGTGCCAGCAGCGTAAGCGGGAGAATAACAGATACGCAGTATTTT. The encoded protein is CASSVSGRITDTQYF. V is TRBV2 and J is TRBJ2-3, with TRBD2 identical over 8 bases. Germline CDR1 reads SNHLY; CDR2 reads FYNNEI. This CDR3 comprises 15 residues. With 6 bases clipped from V and 3 bases from J, the junction kept 8 bases outside the gene matches. The full variable domain, rest sourced from reference TRBV2 and TRBJ2-3, is EPEVTQTPSHQVTQMGQEVILRCVPISNHLYFYWYRQILGQKVEFLVSFYNNEISEKSEIFDDQFSVERPDGSNFTLKIRSTKLEDSAMYFCASSVSGRITDTQYFGPGTRLTVL.

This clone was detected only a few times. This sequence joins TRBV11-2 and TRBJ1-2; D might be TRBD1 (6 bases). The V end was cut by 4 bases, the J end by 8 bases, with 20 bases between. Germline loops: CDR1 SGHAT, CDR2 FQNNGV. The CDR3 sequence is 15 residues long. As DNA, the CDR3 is TGTGCCAGCAGCTCTCCTACAGGGTATCAGGGCGGCTACACCTTC. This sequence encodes CASSSPTGYQGGYTF.

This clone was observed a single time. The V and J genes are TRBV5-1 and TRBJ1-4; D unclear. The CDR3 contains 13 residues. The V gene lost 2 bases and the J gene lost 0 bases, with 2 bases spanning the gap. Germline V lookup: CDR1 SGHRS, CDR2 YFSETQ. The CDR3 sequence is CASSLATNEKLFF. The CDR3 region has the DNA TGCGCCAGCAGCTTAGCAACTAATGAAAAACTGTTTTTT.

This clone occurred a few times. The chain's CDR3 is CASSPHPLVSYEQYF. The CDR3 bases are TGTGCCAGCAGCCCTCACCCGCTGGTCTCCTACGAGCAGTACTTC. The chain recombines TRBV5-8 with TRBJ2-7; D unresolved. Germline-derived CDR1 and CDR2 are SGHTS and YDEGEE. Trimming shortened V by 4 bases and J by 0 bases, and 14 bases separated the two germline ends. There are 15 residues in the CDR3. Complete variable domain (other parts from reference TRBV5-8 and TRBJ2-7): EAGVTQSPTHLIKTRGQQATLRCSPISGHTSVYWYQQALGLGLQFLLWYDEGEERNRGNFPPRFSGRQFPNYSSELNVNALELEDSALYLCASSPHPLVSYEQYFGPGTRLTVT.

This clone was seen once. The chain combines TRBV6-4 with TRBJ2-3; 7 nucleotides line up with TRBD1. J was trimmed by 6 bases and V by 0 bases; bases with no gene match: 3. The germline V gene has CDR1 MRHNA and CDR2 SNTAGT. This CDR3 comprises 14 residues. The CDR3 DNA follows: TGTGCCAGCAGTGACTCGGGCAGGGGGGATACGCAGTATTTT. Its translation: CASSDSGRGDTQYF.

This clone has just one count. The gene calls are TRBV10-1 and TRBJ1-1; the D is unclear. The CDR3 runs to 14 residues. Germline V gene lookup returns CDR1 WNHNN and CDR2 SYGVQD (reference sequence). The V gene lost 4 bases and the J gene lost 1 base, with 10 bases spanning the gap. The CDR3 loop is CASSAGIGNTEAFF. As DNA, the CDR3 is TGCGCCAGCAGTGCGGGGATCGGGAACACTGAAGCTTTCTTT.

The CDR3 reads CASSLIPGPVNTGELFF. The CDR3 DNA sequence: TGTGCCAGCAGCCTCATCCCGGGTCCAGTGAACACCGGGGAGCTGTTTTTT. This rearrangement joins TRBV28 to TRBJ2-2; D gene unclear. The V end lost 6 bases, the J end lost 1 base, and 18 bases lay between the germline ends. CDR1 is MDHEN and CDR2 is SYDVKM in the germline V gene. The length of the CDR3 is 17 residues.

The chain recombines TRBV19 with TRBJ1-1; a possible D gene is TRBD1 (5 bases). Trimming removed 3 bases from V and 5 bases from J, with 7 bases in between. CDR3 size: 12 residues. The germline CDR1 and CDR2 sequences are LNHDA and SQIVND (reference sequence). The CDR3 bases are TGTGCCAGTAGTATTTGGGGGACTGAAGCTTTCTTT. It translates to CASSIWGTEAFF.

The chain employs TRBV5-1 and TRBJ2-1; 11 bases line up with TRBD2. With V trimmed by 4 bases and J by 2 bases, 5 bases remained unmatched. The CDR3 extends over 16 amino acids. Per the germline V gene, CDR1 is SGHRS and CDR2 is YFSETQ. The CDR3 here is CASSPQTSGAYNEQFF. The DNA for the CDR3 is TGCGCCAGCAGCCCCCAGACTAGCGGGGCCTACAATGAGCAGTTCTTC.